These T cell receptor beta chains were read from a single sample in a study of Tregs in tolerant kidney transplant recipients. Sequencing was performed with immunoSEQ multiplex PCR; in TCRdb, only in-frame clones are kept and a portion is missing. The table lists roughly 64,000 clones, around 87% of them singletons. Sequenced here: CD4+ T cells from blood (PBMCs), sampled 6 months after the transplant. The receptors come from a human patient who received a combined kidney and bone marrow transplant. The T cells may partly be graft donor cells. Each CDR3 is given with its conserved first and last residue. A D gene is named only where the DNA matches it firmly. Size is stated for part of the rows, as once, few or many counts, or as a class when the clone is expanded.

d_call: -; clone_size: -; v_call: TRBV30; j_call: TRBJ2-7; cdr3_aa: CAWRLSRTVRNEQYF; cdr3_nt: TGTGCCTGGAGACTTTCCAGGACAGTAAGAAACGAGCAGTACTTC
d_call: -; clone_size: -; v_call: TRBV7-9; j_call: TRBJ2-7; cdr3_aa: CASSQELPISYEQYF; cdr3_nt: TGTGCCAGCAGCCAGGAATTACCTATCTCCTACGAGCAGTACTTC
d_call: -; clone_size: -; v_call: TRBV7-5; j_call: TRBJ1-5; cdr3_aa: CVRSIAGTKNQPQHF; cdr3_nt: TGTGTCAGAAGCATCGCCGGGACTAAAAATCAGCCCCAGCATTTT
d_call: -; clone_size: -; v_call: TRBV30; j_call: TRBJ2-2; cdr3_aa: CAWSVARAGTGELFF; cdr3_nt: TGTGCCTGGAGTGTAGCGCGGGCTGGAACCGGGGAGCTGTTTTTT
d_call: TRBD1; clone_size: -; v_call: TRBV6-5; j_call: TRBJ2-2; cdr3_aa: CASRRDRGSTGELFF; cdr3_nt: TGTGCCAGCAGGAGGGACAGGGGATCCACCGGGGAGCTGTTTTTT
d_call: TRBD2; clone_size: few; v_call: TRBV7-2; j_call: TRBJ2-5; cdr3_aa: CASSLWSGGQETQYF; cdr3_nt: TGTGCCAGCAGCTTATGGAGCGGGGGGCAAGAGACCCAGTACTTC
d_call: TRBD2; clone_size: -; v_call: TRBV9; j_call: TRBJ2-3; cdr3_aa: CASSTSRGLAGQITDTQYF; cdr3_nt: TGTGCCAGCAGCACTTCCCGGGGGCTAGCGGGCCAAATCACAGATACGCAGTATTTT
d_call: TRBD2; clone_size: -; v_call: TRBV29-1; j_call: TRBJ2-5; cdr3_aa: CSVAPSGETQYF; cdr3_nt: TGCAGCGTTGCCCCTAGCGGGGAGACCCAGTACTTC
d_call: -; clone_size: -; v_call: TRBV30; j_call: TRBJ2-3; cdr3_aa: CAWSFYISGDSTQYF; cdr3_nt: TGTGCCTGGAGTTTTTATATATCGGGGGACTCTACGCAGTATTTT
d_call: -; clone_size: -; v_call: TRBV7-9; j_call: TRBJ1-1; cdr3_aa: CASSFREVTEAFF; cdr3_nt: TGTGCCAGCAGCTTCAGGGAAGTGACTGAAGCTTTCTTT
d_call: TRBD1; clone_size: -; v_call: TRBV10-3; j_call: TRBJ2-7; cdr3_aa: CAIRAGGEQYF; cdr3_nt: TGTGCCATCAGGGCAGGGGGAGAGCAGTACTTC
d_call: -; clone_size: -; v_call: TRBV9; j_call: TRBJ2-1; cdr3_aa: CASSASPQVGHEQFF; cdr3_nt: TGTGCCAGCAGCGCTAGCCCCCAGGTGGGTCATGAGCAGTTCTTC
d_call: -; clone_size: few; v_call: TRBV5-1; j_call: TRBJ1-4; cdr3_aa: CASSLGTPTNEKLFF; cdr3_nt: TGCGCCAGCAGCTTGGGGACACCAACTAATGAAAAACTGTTTTTT
d_call: -; clone_size: -; v_call: TRBV5-4; j_call: TRBJ1-2; cdr3_aa: CASSFGTRGNYGYTF; cdr3_nt: TGTGCCAGCAGCTTCGGGACACGGGGAAACTATGGCTACACCTTC
d_call: -; clone_size: -; v_call: TRBV19; j_call: TRBJ2-7; cdr3_aa: CASSIGGSNYEQYF; cdr3_nt: TGTGCCAGTAGTATTGGGGGGAGCAACTACGAGCAGTACTTC
d_call: -; clone_size: -; v_call: TRBV21-1; j_call: TRBJ1-4; cdr3_aa: CASLRKGLLRTWGKNEKLFF; cdr3_nt: TGTGCCAGCCTCCGAAAAGGGCTATTGCGGACATGGGGAAAAAATGAAAAACTGTTTTTT
d_call: -; clone_size: -; v_call: TRBV4-2; j_call: TRBJ2-5; cdr3_aa: CASSRLGALKETQYF; cdr3_nt: TGTGCCAGCAGCCGCCTAGGCGCCCTCAAAGAGACCCAGTACTTC
d_call: TRBD1; clone_size: -; v_call: TRBV5-1; j_call: TRBJ1-6; cdr3_aa: CASSWTGARDSPLHF; cdr3_nt: TGCGCCAGCAGCTGGACAGGGGCTCGGGATTCACCCCTCCACTTT
d_call: -; clone_size: -; v_call: TRBV7-2; j_call: TRBJ1-5; cdr3_aa: CASSLGAGLYSNQPQHF; cdr3_nt: TGTGCCAGCAGCTTAGGGGCAGGGCTCTATAGCAATCAGCCCCAGCATTTT
d_call: -; clone_size: -; v_call: TRBV11-3; j_call: TRBJ1-1; cdr3_aa: CASSLGTAMNTEAFF; cdr3_nt: TGTGCCAGCAGCTTAGGTACAGCAATGAACACTGAAGCTTTCTTT
d_call: TRBD2; clone_size: -; v_call: TRBV5-4; j_call: TRBJ2-1; cdr3_aa: CASSRTSGGYNEQFF; cdr3_nt: TGTGCCAGCAGCCGGACTAGCGGGGGGTACAATGAGCAGTTCTTC
d_call: TRBD2; clone_size: -; v_call: TRBV14; j_call: TRBJ2-1; cdr3_aa: CASSQDLLAGLNEQFF; cdr3_nt: TGTGCCAGCAGCCAAGATTTACTAGCGGGACTCAATGAGCAGTTCTTC
d_call: -; clone_size: -; v_call: TRBV19; j_call: TRBJ2-7; cdr3_aa: CASSSRSRGRAYEQYF; cdr3_nt: TGTGCCAGTAGTTCCCGGTCCAGGGGACGGGCCTACGAGCAGTACTTC
d_call: -; clone_size: -; v_call: TRBV7-2; j_call: TRBJ1-1; cdr3_aa: CASSLGETEAFF; cdr3_nt: TGTGCCAGCAGCTTAGGAGAAACTGAAGCTTTCTTT
d_call: -; clone_size: once; v_call: TRBV29-1; j_call: TRBJ2-7; cdr3_aa: CSVVRDSYEQYF; cdr3_nt: TGCAGCGTTGTTCGGGACTCCTACGAGCAGTACTTC
d_call: -; clone_size: -; v_call: TRBV6-1; j_call: TRBJ1-1; cdr3_aa: CASNSEYRAATEAFF; cdr3_nt: TGTGCCAGCAACTCCGAATACAGGGCCGCTACTGAAGCTTTCTTT
d_call: -; clone_size: once; v_call: TRBV7-8; j_call: TRBJ2-2; cdr3_aa: CASRPRDRPANTGELFF; cdr3_nt: TGTGCCAGCAGGCCAAGAGACAGGCCCGCGAACACCGGGGAGCTGTTTTTT
d_call: TRBD2; clone_size: -; v_call: TRBV4-1; j_call: TRBJ2-3; cdr3_aa: CASSQDLYSGGARNTQYF; cdr3_nt: TGCGCCAGCAGCCAAGATTTGTATAGCGGGGGGGCCAGGAATACGCAGTATTTT
d_call: -; clone_size: -; v_call: TRBV10-1; j_call: TRBJ2-5; cdr3_aa: CASPRGVWETQYF; cdr3_nt: TGCGCCAGCCCTCGCGGGGTATGGGAGACCCAGTACTTC
d_call: TRBD1; clone_size: -; v_call: TRBV19; j_call: TRBJ1-5; cdr3_aa: CASSSPPGGGSGNQPQHF; cdr3_nt: TGTGCCAGTAGTTCACCCCCAGGGGGCGGTAGTGGCAATCAGCCCCAGCATTTT
d_call: -; clone_size: -; v_call: TRBV19; j_call: TRBJ1-2; cdr3_aa: CASSPDTNYGYTF; cdr3_nt: TGTGCCAGTAGTCCGGACACCAACTATGGCTACACCTTC
d_call: -; clone_size: -; v_call: TRBV6-1; j_call: TRBJ2-1; cdr3_aa: CASSEKEGGSYNEQFF; cdr3_nt: TGTGCCAGCAGTGAAAAAGAGGGGGGGAGCTACAATGAGCAGTTCTTC
d_call: -; clone_size: -; v_call: TRBV7-2; j_call: TRBJ1-1; cdr3_aa: CASSLTGTPNTEAFF; cdr3_nt: TGTGCCAGCAGCTTAACCGGGACACCGAACACTGAAGCTTTCTTT
d_call: -; clone_size: -; v_call: TRBV7-3; j_call: TRBJ2-4; cdr3_aa: CASSLSPGANIQYF; cdr3_nt: TGTGCCAGCAGCTTAAGTCCGGGAGCAAACATTCAGTACTTC
d_call: TRBD1; clone_size: -; v_call: TRBV7-2; j_call: TRBJ1-6; cdr3_aa: CASSSPQGGGYNSPLHF; cdr3_nt: TGTGCCAGCAGCTCCCCACAGGGGGGCGGGTATAATTCACCCCTCCACTTT
d_call: -; clone_size: -; v_call: TRBV4-2; j_call: TRBJ2-7; cdr3_aa: CASSQAVDPDPYEQYF; cdr3_nt: TGTGCCAGCAGCCAAGCAGTCGATCCCGATCCCTACGAGCAGTACTTC
d_call: -; clone_size: -; v_call: TRBV6-1; j_call: TRBJ2-5; cdr3_aa: CASSETLGETQYF; cdr3_nt: TGTGCCAGCAGTGAGACTCTAGGCGAGACCCAGTACTTC
d_call: TRBD2; clone_size: -; v_call: TRBV12-5; j_call: TRBJ2-7; cdr3_aa: CASGLSGSSYEQYF; cdr3_nt: TGTGCTAGTGGTTTGAGCGGGAGCTCCTACGAGCAGTACTTC
d_call: TRBD2; clone_size: -; v_call: TRBV11-3; j_call: TRBJ2-5; cdr3_aa: CASSLGLAGVEETQYF; cdr3_nt: TGTGCCAGCAGCCTGGGACTAGCGGGAGTAGAAGAGACCCAGTACTTC
d_call: -; clone_size: -; v_call: TRBV15; j_call: TRBJ1-2; cdr3_aa: CATSSGLGVFYGYTF; cdr3_nt: TGTGCCACCAGCAGTGGCCTAGGGGTCTTCTATGGCTACACCTTC
d_call: -; clone_size: -; v_call: TRBV18; j_call: TRBJ1-2; cdr3_aa: CASSPGVSPYGYTF; cdr3_nt: TGTGCCAGCTCACCCGGAGTGAGCCCCTATGGCTACACCTTC
d_call: TRBD1; clone_size: few; v_call: TRBV5-6; j_call: TRBJ1-4; cdr3_aa: CASSLAGTGQWELFF; cdr3_nt: TGTGCCAGCAGCTTGGCAGGGACAGGGCAGTGGGAACTGTTTTTT